The 25 T cell receptor beta chains in this list originate from one sample, sequenced in a study of CD8 T cells in ankylosing spondylitis. Antigens for these TCRs are unknown. Notes on the study in general: Characteristic, it appeared, of ankylosing spondylitis blood was a TCR beta motif of seven or eight highly homologous variants.

TCRdb reanalysed the 5' RACE reads using MiXCR and keeps one entry per CDR3 protein. The repertoire holds just under 550,000 distinct CDR3 sequences, with approximately 12% as singletons. The sequenced sample was blood, either unsorted or a sorted T cell fraction (not recorded which). All receptors come from a male donor with ankylosing spondylitis.

This clonotype was seen only a few times. The chain is built from TRBV20-1 and TRBJ2-2; TRBD2 matches 14 bases. Germline CDR1 DFQATT, CDR2 SNEGSKA (reference sequence). The V segment lost 5 bases and the J segment 8 bases; nucleotides outside the gene matches: 7. The CDR3 contains 15 residues. The CDR3, as DNA: TGCAGTGCTCCTCGACTAGCGGGGGGGATAGGGGAGCTGTTTTTT. Protein product: CSAPRLAGGIGELFF.

This clonotype has a count of ten or more. The V gene is TRBV20-1, the J gene TRBJ2-5, with a weak D call TRBD1 (6 bases). V lost 4 bases and J 2 bases, leaving 20 bases between the germline ends. The CDR3 is 16 amino acids. Germline CDR1 DFQATT, CDR2 SNEGSKA (reference sequence). CDR3 DNA sequence: TGCAGTGCTATCCCCCTAGGAAAGGGGGAACAAGAGACCCAGTACTTC. Its translation: CSAIPLGKGEQETQYF.

This chain connects TRBV30 to TRBJ1-4; D remains ambiguous. Germline V gene sequence: CDR1 GTSNPN, CDR2 SVGIG (reference sequence). CDR3 size: 15 residues. The V gene lost 3 bases and the J gene lost 3 bases, with 14 bases spanning the gap. As DNA, the CDR3 is TGTGCCTGGAGCGTGGGCATTAGGGCTAATGAAAAACTGTTTTTT. It translates to CAWSVGIRANEKLFF. Together with reference TRBV30 and TRBJ1-4, the CDR3 gives the full variable domain: SQTIHQWPATLVQPVGSPLSLECTVEGTSNPNLYWYRQAAGRGLQLLFYSVGIGQISSEVPQNLSASRPQDRQFILSSKKLLLSDSGFYLCAWSVGIRANEKLFFGSGTQLSVL.

This clonotype was counted a single time. The V call is TRBV19, the J call TRBJ2-7, with a possible D match to TRBD2 (6 bases). V was clipped by 3 bases and J by 2 bases, with 11 bases between them. The V gene's germline CDR1 is LNHDA and CDR2 SQIVND (reference sequence). The CDR3 covers 14 residues. The CDR3 bases are TGTGCCAGTAGTATCAGCGGGTCCGCCTACGAGCAGTACTTC. The encoded protein is CASSISGSAYEQYF. Full variable domain (rest looked up from reference TRBV19 and TRBJ2-7): DGGITQSPKYLFRKEGQNVTLSCEQNLNHDAMYWYRQDPGQGLRLIYYSQIVNDFQKGDIAEGYSVSREKKESFPLTVTSAQKNPTAFYLCASSISGSAYEQYFGPGTRLTVT.

This clonotype was recorded many times. This sequence joins TRBV24-1 and TRBJ2-2, with TRBD1 matching 7 bases. The V segment lost 6 bases and the J segment 1 base; nucleotides outside the gene matches: 7. The CDR3 is 16 residues long. Per the germline V gene, CDR1 is KGHDR and CDR2 is SFDVKD. This CDR3 reads CATSTLGQKNTGELFF. Written as DNA, the CDR3 is TGTGCCACCAGTACTTTGGGACAGAAGAACACCGGGGAGCTGTTTTTT.

In nucleotides, the CDR3 is TGTGCCAGCAGTTTCTTAGGTAACCCCCAATCCTACGAGCAGTACTTC. Translated, it gives CASSFLGNPQSYEQYF. The V gene is TRBV5-5, the J gene TRBJ2-7; no definite D call. The CDR3 is 16 residues long. Germline values: CDR1 SGHKS, CDR2 YYEKEE (reference sequence). Trimming pared 5 bases from V and 1 base from J, leaving 19 bases between.

This clonotype has more than one count but fewer than ten. The chain combines TRBV5-6 with TRBJ2-7; 8 bases line up with TRBD2. Germline CDR1 SGHDT, CDR2 YYEEEE. Trimming took 4 bases from V and 5 from J; bases not matched to a gene: 11. The CDR3 has 15 amino acids. DNA for the CDR3: TGTGCCAGCAGCCGGGTGGGAGCGGGAGAGAACGAGCAGTACGTC. It is translated as CASSRVGAGENEQYV.

V and J are TRBV29-1 and TRBJ1-1; D call uncertain. CDR1 and CDR2 (germline): SQVTM, ANQGSEA. V lost 5 bases and J lost 1, with 14 bases in between. The CDR3 loop spans 14 amino acids. The CDR3 coding sequence is TGCAGCGTTCGTCGGAGGGCCGAGAACACTGAAGCTTTCTTT. Translated, it gives CSVRRRAENTEAFF.

The table lists this clonotype with a few counts. The chain uses TRBV20-1 and TRBJ2-3, with 13 bases fitting TRBD2. The CDR3 runs 21 residues. Germline V gene sequence: CDR1 DFQATT, CDR2 SNEGSKA (reference sequence). The V segment lost 6 bases and the J segment 8 bases; nucleotides outside the gene matches: 29. CDR3 sequence (DNA): TGCAGTGCCCGGAACGGACTAGCGGGAGCGGTCGGAGGGTTGACAGGTGGTACGCAGTATTTT. As protein: CSARNGLAGAVGGLTGGTQYF.

CDR3 sequence: CASSADRIYNEQFF. The CDR3, as DNA: TGCGCCAGCAGTGCGGACAGAATCTACAATGAGCAGTTCTTC. This chain connects TRBV10-2 to TRBJ2-1; TRBD1 might be the D (6 bases). Germline CDR1 and CDR2: WSHSY and SAAADI. Between the trimmed V and J ends, which lost 4 bases and 3 bases, there was a span of 10 bases. The CDR3 spans 14 residues.

The J gene is TRBJ2-1, the V gene TRBV19; D may correspond to TRBD1 or TRBD2 (5 bases each). The germline gives CDR1 LNHDA, CDR2 SQIVND (reference sequence). V was shortened by 3 bases and J by 6 bases, with 12 bases between the two germline ends. This CDR3 region has 14 residues. CDR3 region: CASSIGTASNEQFF. In DNA, the CDR3 is TGTGCCAGTAGTATTGGGACCGCCTCCAATGAGCAGTTCTTC.

This clonotype was counted ten times or more. The chain is built from TRBV12-3 or TRBV12-4 and TRBJ1-5, with D maybe TRBD1 (6 bases). V gave up 6 bases and J gave up 7 bases, with 13 bases separating them. This CDR3 has 13 amino acids. The CDR3 sequence is CASSDRPGQPQHF. DNA of the CDR3: TGTGCCAGCAGCGACAGGCCCGGACAGCCCCAGCATTTT.

The chain employs TRBV2 and TRBJ1-6, with no clear D. The CDR3 loop spans 16 amino acids. Trimming took 5 bases from V and 4 from J, leaving 15 bases between them. The germline gives CDR1 SNHLY, CDR2 FYNNEI. This CDR3 is CASSPRRELYNSPLHF. Here the CDR3 DNA reads TGTGCCAGCAGTCCGCGGAGGGAGCTTTATAATTCACCCCTCCACTTT.

In its sample, this clonotype was seen a few times. This chain links TRBV10-2 with TRBJ2-3, with TRBD1 identical over 7 bases. The CDR3 has 15 amino acids. V was clipped by 6 bases and J by 1 base; unmatched bases: 7. CDR1 WSHSY and CDR2 SAAADI come from the germline V gene. This CDR3 reads CASREQGWGTDTQYF. DNA for the CDR3: TGCGCCAGCAGGGAACAGGGGTGGGGCACAGATACGCAGTATTTT.

This clonotype has more than one count but fewer than ten. The rearrangement uses TRBV20-1 and TRBJ1-1, with TRBD1 matching 7 bases. V dropped 5 bases and J dropped 2; count of bases not matched to a gene: 5. CDR3 length: 13 amino acids. Per the germline V gene, CDR1 is DFQATT and CDR2 is SNEGSKA (reference sequence). As DNA, the CDR3 is TGCAGTGCTGGCCGGGACAGTAACACTGAAGCTTTCTTT. Translating it yields CSAGRDSNTEAFF.

This clonotype was recorded many times. This chain links TRBV12-3 or TRBV12-4 with TRBJ1-2; 9 positions agree with TRBD1. This CDR3 has 14 residues. The V gene end was trimmed by 5 bases and the J gene end by 4 bases; junction bases not matched to a gene: 5. In DNA, the CDR3 is TGTGCCAGCAGTCCGGACAGGGGTGGCTATGGCTACACCTTC. It translates to CASSPDRGGYGYTF.

The J gene is TRBJ2-2, the V gene TRBV9; 8 bases line up with TRBD2. The CDR3 has 15 residues. V lost 3 bases, J lost 6 bases, and 7 bases stayed unmatched. The germline CDR1 and CDR2 sequences are SGDLS and YYNGEE. The CDR3 region is CASSAGPGLAGELFF. The CDR3 region has the DNA TGTGCCAGCAGCGCCGGGCCGGGACTAGCCGGGGAGCTGTTTTTT.

The chain uses TRBV2 and TRBJ2-1; possible D gene TRBD2, 5 bases. Germline CDR1 is SNHLY and CDR2 is FYNNEI. The V end was cut by 6 bases, the J end by 2 bases, with 8 bases between. This CDR3 has 13 residues. The CDR3 sequence is CASRAGAYNEQFF. CDR3 DNA sequence: TGTGCCAGCAGGGCCGGGGCCTACAATGAGCAGTTCTTC.

This clonotype was observed a handful of times. Germline and junction disagree at one end, which may indicate a read error. The gene calls are TRBV2 and TRBJ1-3; TRBD1 aligns across 7 bases. Germline lookup yields CDR1 SNHLY and CDR2 FYNNEI. This CDR3 contains 14 residues. The DNA for the CDR3 is TGTGCCAGCAGTCCCGGACCAGGGGGAAGCACCATATATTTT. It yields the protein CASSPGPGGSTIYF.

In this sample, this clonotype turned up a few times. The chain joins TRBV12-3 or TRBV12-4 to TRBJ1-6; maybe TRBD1 (5 bases). The CDR3 spans 15 residues. V dropped 1 base and J dropped 9 bases, with 13 bases sitting between them. The CDR3 is CASSLGGSQGSPLHF. CDR3 bases: TGTGCCAGCAGTTTAGGCGGGTCTCAGGGTTCACCCCTCCACTTT.

This clonotype was seen a few times. The chain combines TRBV4-1 with TRBJ2-2; 8 bases fit TRBD2. The V gene end was trimmed by 5 bases and the J gene end by 4 bases; junction bases not matched to a gene: 12. The CDR3 contains 17 residues. Germline V gene sequence: CDR1 MGHRA, CDR2 YSYEKL. CDR3 loop: CASSEYTGTRITGELFF. DNA for the CDR3: TGCGCCAGCAGCGAGTATACCGGGACTAGAATCACCGGGGAGCTGTTTTTT.

This clonotype was picked up many times. The genes are TRBV12-3 or TRBV12-4 and TRBJ1-1; 7 bases match TRBD1. V shed 1 base, J shed 5 bases, and the junction held 4 bases outside the gene matches. This CDR3 is 14 amino acids long. CDR3 DNA: TGTGCCAGCAGTTTAGAGGGGGCAAGTACTGAAGCTTTCTTT. It is translated as CASSLEGASTEAFF.

The chain uses TRBV29-1 and TRBJ2-7, with a tentative D call TRBD2 (5 bases). V was trimmed by 4 bases and J by 4 bases, leaving 20 bases between them. Germline values: CDR1 SQVTM, CDR2 ANQGSEA. The CDR3 runs 15 residues. CDR3 amino acids: CSVGGSFLAGYEQYF. In DNA form, the CDR3 reads TGCAGCGTTGGAGGATCGTTTCTAGCAGGTTACGAGCAGTACTTC.

The J gene is TRBJ1-6, the V gene TRBV24-1; D is ambiguous. The germline gives CDR1 KGHDR, CDR2 SFDVKD. The CDR3 is 13 amino acids. Trimming took 6 bases from V and 10 from J, leaving 12 bases between them. CDR3 in DNA: TGTGCCACCAGTTCGGCAGACAAATCACCCCTCCACTTT. Protein sequence: CATSSADKSPLHF.

This clonotype has at least ten counts. The rearrangement joins TRBV7-8 to TRBJ1-5, with D maybe TRBD1 (6 bases). This CDR3 has 16 amino acids. CDR1 and CDR2 (germline): SGHVS, FQNEAQ. V was cut by 5 bases and J by 6 bases, with 20 bases left in between. CDR3 residues: CASSKRDTGAAQPQHF. As DNA, the CDR3 is TGTGCCAGCAGCAAGCGGGACACCGGGGCCGCTCAGCCCCAGCATTTT.